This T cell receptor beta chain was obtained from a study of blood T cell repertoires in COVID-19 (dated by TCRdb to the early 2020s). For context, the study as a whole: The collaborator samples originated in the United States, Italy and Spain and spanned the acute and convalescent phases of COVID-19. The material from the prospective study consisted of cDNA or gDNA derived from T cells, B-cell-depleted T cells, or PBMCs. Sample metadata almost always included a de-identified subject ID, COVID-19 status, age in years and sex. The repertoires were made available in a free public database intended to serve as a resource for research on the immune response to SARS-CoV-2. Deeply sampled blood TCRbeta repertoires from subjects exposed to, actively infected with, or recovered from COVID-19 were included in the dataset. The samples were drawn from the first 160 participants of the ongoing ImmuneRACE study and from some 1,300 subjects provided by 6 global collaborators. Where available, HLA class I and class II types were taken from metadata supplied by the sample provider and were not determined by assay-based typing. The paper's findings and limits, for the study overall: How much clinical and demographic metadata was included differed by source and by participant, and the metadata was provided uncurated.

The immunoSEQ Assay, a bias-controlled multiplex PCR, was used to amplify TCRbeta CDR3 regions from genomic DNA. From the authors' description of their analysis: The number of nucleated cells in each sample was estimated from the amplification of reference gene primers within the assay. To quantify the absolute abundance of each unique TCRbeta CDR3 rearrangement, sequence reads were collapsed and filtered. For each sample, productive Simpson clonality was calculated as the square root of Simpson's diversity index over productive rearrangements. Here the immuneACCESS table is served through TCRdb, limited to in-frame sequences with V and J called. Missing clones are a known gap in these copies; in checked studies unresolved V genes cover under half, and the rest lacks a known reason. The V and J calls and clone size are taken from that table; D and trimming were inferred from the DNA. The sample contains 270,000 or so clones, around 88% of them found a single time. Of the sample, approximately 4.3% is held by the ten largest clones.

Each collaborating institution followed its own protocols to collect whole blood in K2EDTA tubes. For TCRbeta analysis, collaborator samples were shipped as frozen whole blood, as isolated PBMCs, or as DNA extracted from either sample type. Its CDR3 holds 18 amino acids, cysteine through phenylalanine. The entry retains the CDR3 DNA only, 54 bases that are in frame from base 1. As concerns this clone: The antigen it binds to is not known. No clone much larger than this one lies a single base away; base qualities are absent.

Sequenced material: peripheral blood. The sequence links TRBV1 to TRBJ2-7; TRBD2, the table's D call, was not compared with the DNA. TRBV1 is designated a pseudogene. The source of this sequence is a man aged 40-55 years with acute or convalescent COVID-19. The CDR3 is CTSSQSRGGPLFTYEQYF. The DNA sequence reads TGCACCAGCAGCCAGTCACGCGGGGGGCCCCTCTTTACCTACGAGCAGTACTTC.